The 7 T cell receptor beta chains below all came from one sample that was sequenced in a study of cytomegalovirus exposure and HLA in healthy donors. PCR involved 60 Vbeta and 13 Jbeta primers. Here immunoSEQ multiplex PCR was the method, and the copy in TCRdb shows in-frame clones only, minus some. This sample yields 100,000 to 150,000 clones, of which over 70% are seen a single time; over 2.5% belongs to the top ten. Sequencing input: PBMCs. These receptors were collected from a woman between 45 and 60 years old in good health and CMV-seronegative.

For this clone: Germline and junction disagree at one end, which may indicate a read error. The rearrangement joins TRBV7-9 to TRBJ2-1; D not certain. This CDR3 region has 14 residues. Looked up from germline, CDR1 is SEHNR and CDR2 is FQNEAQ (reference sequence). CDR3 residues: CSSSLHMLAPEQFF. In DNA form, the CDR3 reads TGTTCCAGCAGCTTACATATGTTAGCCCCTGAGCAGTTCTTC.

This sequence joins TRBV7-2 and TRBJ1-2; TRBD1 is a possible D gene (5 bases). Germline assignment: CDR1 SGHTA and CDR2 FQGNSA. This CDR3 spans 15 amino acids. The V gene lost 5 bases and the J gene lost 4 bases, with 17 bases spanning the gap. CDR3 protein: CASSHDHTGAYGYTF. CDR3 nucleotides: TGTGCCAGCAGCCACGACCACACAGGAGCCTATGGCTACACCTTC.

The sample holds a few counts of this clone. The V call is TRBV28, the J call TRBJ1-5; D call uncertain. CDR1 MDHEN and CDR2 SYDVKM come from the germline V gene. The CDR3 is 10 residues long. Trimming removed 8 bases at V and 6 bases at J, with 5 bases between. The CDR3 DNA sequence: TGTGCCAGCGGAGCTCAGCCCCAGCATTTT. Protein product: CASGAQPQHF.

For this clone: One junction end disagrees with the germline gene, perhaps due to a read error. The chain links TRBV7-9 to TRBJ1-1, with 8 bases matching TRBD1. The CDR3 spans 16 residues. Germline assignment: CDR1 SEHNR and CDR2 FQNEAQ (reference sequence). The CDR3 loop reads CSSSSLETGVSTEAFF. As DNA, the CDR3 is TGTTCCAGCAGCTCCCTCGAGACAGGGGTTTCTACTGAAGCTTTCTTT.

The DNA for the CDR3 is TGCGCCAGCAGCGAGGGGACAGCACAAGAGACCCAGTACTTC. Residues: CASSEGTAQETQYF. The J gene is TRBJ2-5, the V gene TRBV5-1; 7 nucleotides agree with TRBD1. V lost 4 bases to trimming and J lost 2 bases; unmatched junction nucleotides: 5. The germline gives CDR1 SGHRS, CDR2 YFSETQ. This CDR3 has 14 amino acids.

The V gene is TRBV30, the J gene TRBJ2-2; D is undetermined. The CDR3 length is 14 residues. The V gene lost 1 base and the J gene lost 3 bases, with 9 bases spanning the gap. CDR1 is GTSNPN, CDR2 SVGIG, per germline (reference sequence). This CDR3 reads CAWSAQSYTGELFF. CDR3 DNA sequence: TGTGCCTGGAGTGCGCAGTCGTACACCGGGGAGCTGTTTTTT.

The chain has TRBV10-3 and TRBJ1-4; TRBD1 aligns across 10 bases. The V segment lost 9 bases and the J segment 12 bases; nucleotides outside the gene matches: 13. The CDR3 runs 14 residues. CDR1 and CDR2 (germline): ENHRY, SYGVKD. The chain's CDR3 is CAIAGGGGTGELFF. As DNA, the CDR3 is TGTGCCATAGCGGGTGGAGGCGGGACAGGGGAACTGTTTTTT.